The 24 T cell receptor beta chains listed next were all sequenced from one sample in a study of pediatric ulcerative colitis (dated by TCRdb to the late 2010s). Receptor libraries were prepared by the immunoSEQ multiplex PCR assay. The immuneACCESS repertoire file appears here via TCRdb, limited to in-frame rearrangements. These files lack a portion of the clones; in checked studies, under half of the deficit traces to unresolved V genes, and the cause of the others is not known. The sample table lists tens of thousands of clones, more than 65% of them with a count of one. Under 10% of the sample lies in the top ten. During colonoscopy, one to two pinch biopsies were obtained from the rectum for research purposes. The sequenced sample was gut tissue. The origin of the receptors is a boy aged 5-17 years with severe ulcerative colitis.

The gene calls are TRBV7-9 and TRBJ2-3, with 8 bases matching TRBD2. J lost 4 bases, V lost 5 bases, and 8 bases had no gene match. Per the germline V gene, CDR1 is SEHNR and CDR2 is FQNEAQ (reference sequence). The CDR3 has 15 amino acids. In DNA, the CDR3 is TGTGCCAGCAGCCGTAGTGCGGGAGGATCAGATACGCAGTATTTT. Residues: CASSRSAGGSDTQYF.

V is TRBV2 and J is TRBJ1-2; D gene unclear. This CDR3 contains 13 residues. CDR1 and CDR2 (germline): SNHLY, FYNNEI. Between the trimmed V and J ends, which lost 3 bases and 8 bases, there was a span of 13 bases. Written as DNA, the CDR3 is TGTGCCAGCAGTGAGCCAGGCCTCTGGGGCTACACCTTC. Translated: CASSEPGLWGYTF.

The V and J genes are TRBV27 and TRBJ1-2; 8 bases line up with TRBD1. Trimming at V came to 3 bases and at J to 8 bases, leaving 8 bases not matched to a gene. From germline, CDR1 is MNHEY and CDR2 SMNVEV (reference sequence). CDR3 length: 14 residues. The CDR3 DNA follows: TGTGCCAGCAGTTTGGAACAGGGGGGTAGGGGCTACACCTTC. Translated, it gives CASSLEQGGRGYTF.

The rearrangement uses TRBV7-2 and TRBJ2-5; perhaps TRBD2 as D (6 bases). V lost 6 bases to trimming and J lost 5 bases, with 16 bases between them. The CDR3 has 14 amino acids. From germline, CDR1 is SGHTA and CDR2 FQGNSA. DNA for the CDR3: TGTGCCAGCAGTGTTCTAGCGTCCCGGGAGACCCAGTACTTC. Protein: CASSVLASRETQYF.

Concerning this clone itself: At one boundary the junction diverges from the germline segment, which might be a read error. The chain recombines TRBV10-3 with TRBJ2-1, with TRBD1 matching 9 bases. The CDR3 length is 14 residues. CDR1 and CDR2 from the germline V gene are ENHRY and SYGVKD. The DNA for the CDR3 is TGTGCCATCAGTCCCGGGACAGGGAACAAAGAGCAGTTCTTC. It codes for CAISPGTGNKEQFF.

The rearrangement links TRBV30 to TRBJ1-3; 7 bases fit TRBD1. The CDR3 extends over 16 amino acids. V lost 6 bases, J lost 0 bases, and 11 bases stayed unmatched. CDR1 is GTSNPN, CDR2 SVGIG, per germline (reference sequence). CDR3 coding DNA: TGTGCCTGCTCCGGTTGGGGACAGAGCTCTGGAAACACCATATATTTT. Protein: CACSGWGQSSGNTIYF. The full variable domain, in which reference TRBV30 and TRBJ1-3 provide the parts outside the CDR3, is SQTIHQWPATLVQPVGSPLSLECTVEGTSNPNLYWYRQAAGRGLQLLFYSVGIGQISSEVPQNLSASRPQDRQFILSSKKLLLSDSGFYLCACSGWGQSSGNTIYFGEGSWLTVV.

The genes are TRBV28 and TRBJ1-5; possibly TRBD1 for D (6 bases). V gave up 6 bases and J gave up 7 bases, with 10 bases separating them. CDR1 is MDHEN, CDR2 SYDVKM, per germline. The CDR3 is 12 residues long. The CDR3 loop reads CASSIGGQPQHF. For the CDR3, the DNA is TGTGCCAGCAGCATAGGGGGGCAGCCCCAGCATTTT.

V gene TRBV11-3 combines with J gene TRBJ2-2; D is possibly TRBD2 (6 bases). CDR1 and CDR2 (germline): SGHNT, YENEEA. V lost 5 bases to trimming and J lost 0 bases, with 7 bases between them. The CDR3 has 14 amino acids. Here the CDR3 reads CASSPGANTGELFF. As DNA, the CDR3 is TGTGCCAGCAGCCCGGGGGCGAACACCGGGGAGCTGTTTTTT.

This rearrangement joins TRBV7-3 to TRBJ2-2; weak D call: TRBD1 (5 bases). Germline values: CDR1 SGHTA, CDR2 FQGTGA. The CDR3 spans 16 residues. Trimming removed 2 bases at V and 0 bases at J, with 10 bases between. The CDR3, as DNA: TGTGCCAGCAGCTTATTCGCAGGGACGAACACCGGGGAGCTGTTTTTT. It yields the protein CASSLFAGTNTGELFF.

The genes are TRBV15 and TRBJ2-3; D is perhaps TRBD1 or TRBD2 (5 bases each). The germline V gene has CDR1 LNHNV and CDR2 YYDKDF (reference sequence). With 2 bases removed from V and 3 bases from J, the gap between germline ends came to 18 bases. The CDR3 contains 17 residues. CDR3 loop: CATSRILGGESTDTQYF. The DNA of the CDR3 is TGTGCCACCAGCAGAATCCTTGGGGGAGAAAGTACAGATACGCAGTATTTT.

The chain joins TRBV11-1 to TRBJ2-6; D is undetermined. V shed 3 bases and J shed 2 bases, with 11 bases lying between them. The germline V gene encodes CDR1 SGHAT and CDR2 FQDESV (reference sequence). CDR3 length: 16 residues. CDR3 sequence (DNA): TGTGCCAGCAGCTTCGGGCTAAACGCTGGGGCCAACGTCCTGACTTTC. The encoded protein is CASSFGLNAGANVLTF.

The rearrangement uses TRBV7-9 and TRBJ2-7; TRBD2 might be the D (6 bases). The CDR3 consists of 13 residues. Germline CDR1 SEHNR, CDR2 FQNEAQ (reference sequence). V shed 5 bases and J shed 2 bases, with 10 bases lying between them. CDR3 sequence: CASSQSGPYEQYF. Here the CDR3 DNA reads TGTGCCAGCAGCCAAAGCGGGCCCTACGAGCAGTACTTC.

The chain is built from TRBV12-5 and TRBJ2-1, with 12 bases fitting TRBD2. The trim removed 6 bases at V and 7 bases at J, leaving 7 bases unmatched. Per the germline V gene, CDR1 is LGHNT and CDR2 is FRNRAP. The CDR3 has 15 residues. In nucleotides, the CDR3 is TGTGCTAGTGGGAATCTAGCGGGAGGGCCAAATGAGCAGTTCTTC. Its protein product is CASGNLAGGPNEQFF.

The rearrangement uses TRBV18 and TRBJ2-1; 8 bases are a match to TRBD2. CDR3 length: 15 amino acids. V dropped 2 bases and J dropped 6; count of bases not matched to a gene: 6. CDR1 is KGHSH, CDR2 LQKENI, per germline. This CDR3 reads CASSPGTRGINEQFF. DNA for the CDR3: TGTGCCAGCTCACCAGGGACTAGAGGTATCAATGAGCAGTTCTTC.

This clone was observed once. The chain carries TRBV27 and TRBJ2-7, with 15 bases lining up with TRBD2. This CDR3 has 17 amino acids. Germline V gene sequence: CDR1 MNHEY, CDR2 SMNVEV (reference sequence). With V trimmed by 3 bases and J by 5 bases, 8 bases remained unmatched. The CDR3 reads CASSLGLAGGSGNEQYF. DNA for the CDR3: TGTGCCAGCAGTTTGGGACTAGCGGGAGGATCGGGGAACGAGCAGTACTTC.

V and J are TRBV6-4 and TRBJ2-1; TRBD2 matches 13 bases. After removal of 4 bases from V and 6 bases from J, the junction contained 0 bases not matched to a gene. Germline values: CDR1 MRHNA, CDR2 SNTAGT. The CDR3 totals 14 residues. The CDR3 loop is CASSGTSGSNEQFF. The CDR3 DNA reads TGTGCCAGCAGTGGGACTAGCGGGAGCAATGAGCAGTTCTTC.

The chain joins TRBV7-9 to TRBJ2-7, with unresolved D. The CDR3 totals 13 residues. The V and J ends lost 3 bases and 2 bases respectively, with 8 bases between them. In germline, CDR1 is SEHNR, CDR2 FQNEAQ (reference sequence). CDR3 sequence reads: CASSLVQAYEQYF. As DNA, the CDR3 is TGTGCCAGCAGCTTGGTTCAGGCCTACGAGCAGTACTTC.

The chain recombines TRBV10-3 with TRBJ2-5; possible D gene TRBD1, 6 bases. V gave up 8 bases and J gave up 5 bases, with 12 bases separating them. CDR1 ENHRY and CDR2 SYGVKD come from the germline V gene. The CDR3 length is 12 residues. The CDR3 DNA reads as TGTGCCATCTCAGGGGCGGAGGAGACCCAGTACTTC. It yields the protein CAISGAEETQYF.

This chain joins TRBV7-9 and TRBJ2-1, with 8 positions matching TRBD2. V was clipped by 5 bases and J by 3 bases; unmatched bases: 9. The CDR3 covers 16 residues. From germline, CDR1 is SEHNR and CDR2 FQNEAQ (reference sequence). In DNA form, the CDR3 reads TGTGCCAGCAGCCGCCCTCCGGGACTAGTCTACAATGAGCAGTTCTTC. Amino acids: CASSRPPGLVYNEQFF.

On this clone: This specimen includes other DNA sequences encoding the same CDR3. The chain employs TRBV6-1 and TRBJ1-1; unclear D gene. Germline V gives CDR1 MNHNS, CDR2 SASEGT. The CDR3 has 12 residues. Trimming stripped 4 bases from V and 4 bases from J, with 7 bases between. CDR3 loop: CASSARGTEAFF. The CDR3 nucleotides are TGTGCCAGCAGTGCCCGAGGCACTGAAGCTTTCTTT.

V and J are TRBV7-2 and TRBJ2-1, with TRBD2 as a possible D gene (6 bases). This CDR3 region has 15 residues. The germline V gene encodes CDR1 SGHTA and CDR2 FQGNSA. The V gene lost 6 bases and the J gene lost 0 bases, with 12 bases spanning the gap. The CDR3 is CASRGLTSSYNEQFF. For the CDR3, the DNA is TGTGCCAGCAGGGGACTGACGAGCTCCTACAATGAGCAGTTCTTC.

The rearrangement links TRBV19 to TRBJ1-5; no reliable D call. V was shortened by 3 bases and J by 4 bases, with 16 bases between the two germline ends. In germline, CDR1 is LNHDA, CDR2 SQIVND (reference sequence). CDR3 length: 16 residues. DNA for the CDR3: TGTGCCAGTAGTATCGCCGGAAAGGGATGGAATCAGCCCCAGCATTTT. Protein product: CASSIAGKGWNQPQHF.

The rearrangement joins TRBV2 to TRBJ2-2, with D possibly being TRBD1 (6 bases). CDR3 length: 13 amino acids. V dropped 6 bases and J dropped 6 bases, with 11 bases sitting between them. The germline gives CDR1 SNHLY, CDR2 FYNNEI. The CDR3 reads CASSQNRAGELFF. CDR3 nucleotide sequence: TGTGCCAGCAGCCAAAACAGGGCCGGGGAGCTGTTTTTT.

The chain employs TRBV9 and TRBJ1-2, with D possibly TRBD1 on 5 matching bases. The CDR3 covers 15 residues. Trimming removed 0 bases from V and 4 bases from J, with 13 bases in between. Germline V gene lookup returns CDR1 SGDLS and CDR2 YYNGEE. The CDR3: CASSVAADISYGYTF. The CDR3 nucleotides are TGTGCCAGCAGCGTAGCCGCGGACATATCCTATGGCTACACCTTC.